The sequence of this TCR beta chain was determined in a study of post-analysis software for immune sequencing data. Looking at the study overall: The disease courses spanned relapsing-remitting, secondary progressive and progressive-relapsing forms of multiple sclerosis. General observations from the study: Controls showed lower frequencies than patients for roughly 5 TRBV segments, and TRBV5-6, TRBV5-1 and TRBV20-1 were among these.

CDR3 length: 13 residues. V was trimmed by 7 bases and J by 6 bases, leaving 15 bases between them. In germline, CDR1 is MDHEN, CDR2 SYDVKM. On this clonotype itself: The antigen remains unidentified.

Every TCR beta cDNA library bore unique molecular identifiers. Via MiXCR, TCRdb re-called the PCR reads, giving one row per CDR3 protein. The sample carries roughly 670,000 distinct CDR3 sequences, approximately 60% recorded once. This chain uses TRBV28 with TRBJ2-5; D is ambiguous. The sample comprised blood. This TCR came from a girl aged 2 to 9 with multiple sclerosis. The CDR3 nucleotides are TGTGCCAGCACCCCGGTCTATCCACAGACCCAGTACTTC. It encodes CASTPVYPQTQYF.